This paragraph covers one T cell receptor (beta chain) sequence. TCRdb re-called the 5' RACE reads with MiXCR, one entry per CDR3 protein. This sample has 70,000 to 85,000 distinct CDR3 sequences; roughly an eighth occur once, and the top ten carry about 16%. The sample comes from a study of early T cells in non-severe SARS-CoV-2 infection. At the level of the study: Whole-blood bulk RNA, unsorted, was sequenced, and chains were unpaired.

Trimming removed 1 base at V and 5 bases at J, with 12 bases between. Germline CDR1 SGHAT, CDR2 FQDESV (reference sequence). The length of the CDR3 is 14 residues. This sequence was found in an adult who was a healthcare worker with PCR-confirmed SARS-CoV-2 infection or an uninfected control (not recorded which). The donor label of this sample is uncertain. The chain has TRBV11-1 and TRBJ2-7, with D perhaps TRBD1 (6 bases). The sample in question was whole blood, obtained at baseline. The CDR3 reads CASSLDRVRNEQYF. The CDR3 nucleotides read TGTGCCAGCAGCTTAGACAGGGTACGTAACGAGCAGTACTTC.